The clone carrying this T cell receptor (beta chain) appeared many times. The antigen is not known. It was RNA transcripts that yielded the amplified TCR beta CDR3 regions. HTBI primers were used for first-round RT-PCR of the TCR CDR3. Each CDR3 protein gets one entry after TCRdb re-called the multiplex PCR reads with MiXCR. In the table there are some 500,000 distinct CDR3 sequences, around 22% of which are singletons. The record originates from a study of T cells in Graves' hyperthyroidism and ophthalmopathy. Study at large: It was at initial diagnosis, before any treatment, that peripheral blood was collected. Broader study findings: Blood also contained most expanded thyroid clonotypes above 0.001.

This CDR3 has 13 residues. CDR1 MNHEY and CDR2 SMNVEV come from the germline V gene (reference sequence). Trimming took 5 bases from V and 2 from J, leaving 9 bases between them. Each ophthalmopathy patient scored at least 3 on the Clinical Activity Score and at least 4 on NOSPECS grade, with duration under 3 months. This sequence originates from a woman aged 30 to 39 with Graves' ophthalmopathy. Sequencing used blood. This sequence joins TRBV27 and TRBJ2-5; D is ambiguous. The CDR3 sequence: CASSTGRQETQYF. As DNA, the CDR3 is TGTGCCAGCAGTACCGGACGGCAAGAGACCCAGTACTTC.